These T cell receptor beta chains were read from a single sample in a study of blood T cell repertoires in COVID-19. Libraries were prepared by immunoSEQ multiplex PCR; TCRdb keeps only in-frame clonotypes and omits some of them. The sample consists of about 250,000 clones, more than 70% of them appearing once. Sequencing was carried out using peripheral blood. The origin of the receptors is a woman under 40 with COVID-19, enrolled during active disease. Each CDR3 is given with its conserved first and last residue. Each record gives: CDR3 protein, CDR3 DNA, clone size, D gene, J gene, V gene. The D gene is left open where the match is weak. Clone size is given for some rows only: seen once, a few or many times, or a class if the clone is expanded.

CASSLLAGGMGQPQHF	TGTGCCAGCAGTTTATTGGCCGGGGGAATGGGTCAGCCCCAGCATTTT	few	NA	TRBJ1-5	TRBV27
CASSLQVSPYEQYF	TGTGCCAGCAGCTTACAGGTTTCCCCCTACGAGCAGTACTTC	NA	NA	TRBJ2-7	TRBV7-9
CASSEQGVSYEQYF	TGCGCCAGCAGTGAGCAGGGGGTTTCCTACGAGCAGTACTTC	NA	TRBD1	TRBJ2-7	TRBV10-1
CASSYGRATRHTEAFF	TGTGCCAGCAGTTACGGCAGGGCCACGAGGCACACTGAAGCTTTCTTT	NA	NA	TRBJ1-1	TRBV6-2/TRBV6-3
CASSLWGRVEEKLFF	TGTGCCAGCAGCTTATGGGGCAGGGTTGAGGAAAAACTGTTTTTT	NA	NA	TRBJ1-4	TRBV7-9
CASSLRGGGGGEKLFF	TGTGCCAGCAGCTTAAGGGGAGGGGGTGGTGGTGAAAAACTGTTTTTT	NA	NA	TRBJ1-4	TRBV7-2
CASSNPRVTGNTIYF	TGTGCCAGCAGCAATCCGAGGGTTACTGGAAACACCATATATTTT	NA	NA	TRBJ1-3	TRBV21-1
CASSLELGGLNTEAFF	TGTGCCAGCAGCTTGGAGTTAGGGGGCTTGAACACTGAAGCTTTCTTT	NA	TRBD1	TRBJ1-1	TRBV5-6
CASSIATGTSGTSTQYF	TGTGCCAGCAGCATAGCCACCGGGACTAGCGGGACTAGTACGCAGTATTTT	NA	TRBD2	TRBJ2-3	TRBV5-4
CASSFPGTGGRGNTIYF	TGTGCCAGCAGTTTTCCCGGGACAGGGGGCCGTGGAAACACCATATATTTT	NA	TRBD1	TRBJ1-3	TRBV28
CAWSGTSGRAWETQYF	TGTGCCTGGAGTGGGACTAGCGGGAGGGCCTGGGAGACCCAGTACTTC	NA	TRBD2	TRBJ2-5	TRBV30
CSVEIRPERGANVLTF	TGCAGCGTTGAAATTCGCCCGGAGCGAGGGGCCAACGTCCTGACTTTC	once	NA	TRBJ2-6	TRBV29-1
CASGPEGVYNEQFF	TGTGCTAGTGGGCCCGAGGGGGTCTACAATGAGCAGTTCTTC	NA	NA	TRBJ2-1	TRBV12-5
CASSTMQGEDTEAFF	TGTGCCAGCAGCACGATGCAGGGGGAGGACACTGAAGCTTTCTTT	NA	TRBD1	TRBJ1-1	TRBV27
CSARANEKLFF	TGCAGTGCGAGGGCTAATGAAAAACTGTTTTTT	once	NA	TRBJ1-4	TRBV20-1
CASSSFQQGNQPQHF	TGTGCCAGCAGTTCTTTCCAACAGGGGAATCAGCCCCAGCATTTT	NA	TRBD1	TRBJ1-5	TRBV27
CATSAGGTDTQYF	TGTGCCACCAGTGCAGGGGGGACAGATACGCAGTATTTT	NA	NA	TRBJ2-3	TRBV24-1
CASRLQGGNYGYTF	TGTGCCAGCAGATTACAGGGGGGCAACTATGGCTACACCTTC	NA	TRBD1	TRBJ1-2	TRBV6-5
CASSQTGSYNADTQYF	TGCGCCAGCAGCCAAACAGGGTCTTATAACGCAGATACGCAGTATTTT	NA	NA	TRBJ2-3	TRBV5-1
CATRKTGGDTEAFF	TGTGCCACCAGGAAGACAGGGGGAGACACTGAAGCTTTCTTT	NA	TRBD1	TRBJ1-1	TRBV24-1
CASSLEGVEEKLFF	TGTGCCAGCAGCTTGGAAGGGGTGGAAGAAAAACTGTTTTTT	NA	NA	TRBJ1-4	TRBV5-4
CASLPGQGKETQYF	TGTGCCTCTCTCCCGGGACAAGGAAAAGAGACCCAGTACTTC	NA	NA	TRBJ2-5	TRBV30
CASTGLLNTEAFF	TGTGCCAGTACCGGACTTTTGAACACTGAAGCTTTCTTT	NA	NA	TRBJ1-1	TRBV19
CASSLMWEGEAFF	TGTGCCAGCAGCTTAATGTGGGAGGGTGAAGCTTTCTTT	NA	NA	TRBJ1-1	TRBV11-3
CASSPNRGGNTGELFF	TGTGCCAGCAGCCCCAACAGGGGCGGAAACACCGGGGAGCTGTTTTTT	NA	TRBD1	TRBJ2-2	TRBV7-9
CASSVGRGWTDTQYF	TGTGCCAGCAGCGTAGGGAGGGGTTGGACAGATACGCAGTATTTT	NA	NA	TRBJ2-3	TRBV9
CASSFSSNTEAFF	TGTGCCAGCAGCTTTTCAAGCAACACTGAAGCTTTCTTT	NA	NA	TRBJ1-1	TRBV7-9
CASSLGTGGPTDTQYF	TGTGCCAGCAGCTTGGGGACAGGGGGACCTACAGATACGCAGTATTTT	NA	TRBD1	TRBJ2-3	TRBV5-5
CATAGEPATDTQYF	TGTGCCACCGCCGGGGAGCCCGCGACAGATACGCAGTATTTT	NA	NA	TRBJ2-3	TRBV4-2
CASSLLGQGQYF	TGTGCCAGCAGCTTACTAGGACAGGGACAGTACTTC	NA	TRBD1	TRBJ2-7	TRBV11-2
CASSYTPGQLAKNIQYF	TGTGCCAGCAGCTACACCCCGGGACAGCTAGCCAAAAACATTCAGTACTTC	NA	TRBD1	TRBJ2-4	TRBV7-9
CASSTTGTKNIQYF	TGTGCCAGCAGTACCACAGGGACCAAAAACATTCAGTACTTC	NA	NA	TRBJ2-4	TRBV6-2/TRBV6-3
CASRIGPGDTEAFF	TGTGCCAGTAGGATCGGACCGGGGGACACTGAAGCTTTCTTT	NA	NA	TRBJ1-1	TRBV19
CASSLTAQGGRTYNQPQHF	TGCGCCAGCAGCTTAACCGCACAGGGGGGAAGGACCTACAATCAGCCCCAGCATTTT	NA	TRBD1	TRBJ1-5	TRBV5-1
CASRGWAGQETQYF	TGTGCCAGTAGGGGGTGGGCAGGGCAAGAGACCCAGTACTTC	once	NA	TRBJ2-5	TRBV19
CASSLLGREGRNEQFF	TGTGCCAGCAGTTTATTGGGGCGGGAGGGCCGGAATGAGCAGTTCTTC	NA	TRBD2	TRBJ2-1	TRBV27
CASSRLAGGVTDTQYF	TGTGCCAGCAGCCGACTAGCGGGAGGAGTAACAGATACGCAGTATTTT	NA	TRBD2	TRBJ2-3	TRBV3-1/TRBV3-2
CASSPTANTEAFF	TGCGCCAGCAGCCCGACTGCAAACACTGAAGCTTTCTTT	NA	NA	TRBJ1-1	TRBV5-1
CATDSFRVSGEQYF	TGTGCCACCGACAGTTTTCGGGTTTCGGGTGAGCAGTACTTC	NA	NA	TRBJ2-7	TRBV2
CASSVVGLAGGKSSYNEQFF	TGTGCCAGCAGCGTAGTAGGGCTAGCGGGAGGTAAGAGCTCCTACAATGAGCAGTTCTTC	NA	TRBD2	TRBJ2-1	TRBV9
CASLPRGTEAFF	TGTGCCAGCCTCCCCCGGGGAACTGAAGCTTTCTTT	NA	NA	TRBJ1-1	TRBV2
CASRGGTGRMGEQYF	TGTGCCAGCAGGGGGGGGACAGGTAGGATGGGAGAGCAGTACTTC	NA	NA	TRBJ2-7	TRBV28
CASSSAEKAFF	TGTGCCAGCAGTTCTGCGGAGAAAGCTTTCTTT	NA	NA	TRBJ1-1	TRBV12-3/TRBV12-4
CASSYTRDVTEAFF	TGTGCCAGCAGCTATACCAGGGATGTCACTGAAGCTTTCTTT	once	NA	TRBJ1-1	TRBV7-2
CASTVGPSTDTQYF	TGTGCCAGCACCGTGGGCCCTAGCACAGATACGCAGTATTTT	NA	NA	TRBJ2-3	TRBV7-2
CASSRGLNTEAFF	TGTGCCAGCAGCCGAGGGTTAAACACTGAAGCTTTCTTT	once	NA	TRBJ1-1	TRBV11-2
CASSLMRNYGYTF	TGTGCCAGCAGCTTAATGAGAAACTATGGCTACACCTTC	once	NA	TRBJ1-2	TRBV7-2
CASSQASGLSTDTQYF	TGTGCCAGCAGCCAAGCTAGCGGGCTATCCACAGATACGCAGTATTTT	NA	TRBD2	TRBJ2-3	TRBV3-1/TRBV3-2
CASGLSGGTGVYNEQFF	TGCGCCAGCGGACTCTCCGGGGGGACAGGGGTCTACAATGAGCAGTTCTTC	NA	TRBD1	TRBJ2-1	TRBV5-1
CASSAPGVAGEKLFF	TGTGCCAGCAGCGCCCCGGGAGTCGCAGGGGAAAAACTGTTTTTT	NA	NA	TRBJ1-4	TRBV9
CASSFRGRVQETQYF	TGTGCCAGCAGCTTCAGGGGAAGGGTCCAAGAGACCCAGTACTTC	NA	NA	TRBJ2-5	TRBV7-6
CASSFPTSGGTSTDTQYF	TGTGCCAGCAGCTTCCCGACTAGCGGGGGAACTAGCACAGATACGCAGTATTTT	NA	TRBD2	TRBJ2-3	TRBV7-9
CATNPLMAGIQYF	TGTGCCACCAATCCACTAATGGCCGGCATTCAGTACTTC	NA	NA	TRBJ2-4	TRBV15
CASSPSMNTEAFF	TGTGCCAGCAGCCCAAGCATGAACACTGAAGCTTTCTTT	NA	NA	TRBJ1-1	TRBV11-1
CASSLTPLEKLFF	TGCGCCAGCAGCCTTACTCCCCTTGAAAAACTGTTTTTT	NA	NA	TRBJ1-4	TRBV5-1
CAISLGANTEAFF	TGTGCCATCAGTCTTGGAGCGAACACTGAAGCTTTCTTT	NA	NA	TRBJ1-1	TRBV10-3
CASSLPGLAGGHPDTQYF	TGTGCCAGCAGTTTACCGGGACTAGCGGGGGGGCATCCAGATACGCAGTATTTT	NA	TRBD2	TRBJ2-3	TRBV28
CASSAPGQGSQETQYF	TGTGCCAGCAGCGCGCCGGGACAGGGCTCCCAAGAGACCCAGTACTTC	NA	TRBD1	TRBJ2-5	TRBV9
CASSSQGASTEAFF	TGTGCCAGCAGTTCCCAGGGGGCGAGCACTGAAGCTTTCTTT	NA	TRBD1	TRBJ1-1	TRBV27